These 26 T cell receptor beta chains originate from one sample sequenced in a study of T cell repertoires in cytomegalovirus infection. MiXCR was run by TCRdb on the reads, yielding one entry per CDR3 protein. The table has 500,000 or so distinct CDR3 sequences, approximately 17% seen once. Sequencing input: CD8+ T cells from PBMCs. The receptor source for this set is a human donor in good health (CMV status not recorded). Some clones in this sample may be carry-over from other donors' samples.

This clonotype was seen repeatedly, ten times or more. This chain links TRBV6-1 with TRBJ2-5; 10 bases line up with TRBD1. CDR3 size: 16 residues. The V and J ends lost 0 bases and 2 bases, in that order; junction bases with no gene match: 3. The germline gives CDR1 MNHNS, CDR2 SASEGT. CDR3 bases: TGTGCCAGCAGTGAAGCGACAGGGGGCATACAAGAGACCCAGTACTTC. As protein: CASSEATGGIQETQYF.

The chain combines TRBV15 with TRBJ2-1; perhaps TRBD2 as D (5 bases). The V gene lost 5 bases and the J gene lost 1 base, with 12 bases spanning the gap. Germline CDR1 LNHNV, CDR2 YYDKDF (reference sequence). CDR3 length equals 15 residues. The CDR3 loop is CATSPQGGSYNEQFF. The DNA for the CDR3 is TGTGCCACCAGCCCGCAAGGAGGATCCTACAATGAGCAGTTCTTC.

The rearrangement joins TRBV12-3 or TRBV12-4 to TRBJ2-5; D unresolved. CDR3 size: 14 residues. Trimming took off 5 bases at V and 5 bases at J, with 15 bases between the two ends. The DNA of the CDR3 is TGTGCCAGCAGTCCCAATACGGGCGGTGAGACCCAGTACTTC. It translates to CASSPNTGGETQYF.

The V call is TRBV27, the J call TRBJ1-4, with D unclear. The V end lost 2 bases, the J end lost 5 bases, and 6 bases lay between the germline ends. The CDR3 has 13 residues. Germline V gene data show CDR1 as MNHEY and CDR2 as SMNVEV (reference sequence). This chain's CDR3 is CASSLVGNEKLFF. CDR3 in DNA: TGTGCCAGCAGTTTAGTGGGAAATGAAAAACTGTTTTTT.

This clonotype has only a few counts. In DNA form, the CDR3 reads TGTGCCAGCACCCCACAGGGGGCGTGGAATGAGCAGTTCTTC. Amino acids: CASTPQGAWNEQFF. The rearrangement joins TRBV6-5 to TRBJ2-1; 9 bases match TRBD1. V shed 7 bases and J 7 bases; nucleotides not matched to a gene: 8. The CDR3 is 14 amino acids. Germline V lookup: CDR1 MNHEY, CDR2 SVGAGI.

This clonotype occurred many times. The chain is built from TRBV20-1 and TRBJ2-1; 9 bases match TRBD2. Germline V gene sequence: CDR1 DFQATT, CDR2 SNEGSKA (reference sequence). The CDR3 contains 15 residues. V lost 5 bases and J lost 0; bases outside the gene matches: 5. The CDR3 nucleotides are TGCAGTGCTCCGACTAGCGGATTCTCCTACAATGAGCAGTTCTTC. It encodes CSAPTSGFSYNEQFF.

This clonotype was seen a handful of times. V gene TRBV27 combines with J gene TRBJ1-5, with a weak D call TRBD1 (6 bases). Germline CDR1 is MNHEY and CDR2 is SMNVEV (reference sequence). Trimming left V 8 bases short and J 5 bases short, with 13 bases between. The CDR3 totals 13 residues. The CDR3 nucleotides read TGTGCCAGCTCAAAGGGGGGGCATCAGCCCCAGCATTTT. This codes for CASSKGGHQPQHF.

The sample holds many counts of this clonotype. The CDR3 region has the DNA TGTGCCAGCAGCTTAGGTGCGGCGGGGGGCCATGAGACCCAGTACTTC. Translating gives CASSLGAAGGHETQYF. The V and J genes are TRBV7-9 and TRBJ2-5; 8 nucleotides line up with TRBD2. Germline V CDR1 and CDR2: SEHNR, FQNEAQ (reference sequence). The CDR3 extends over 16 amino acids. V shed 1 base and J 5 bases; nucleotides not matched to a gene: 9.

J is TRBJ2-7 and V is TRBV11-3; TRBD1 is a possible D gene (5 bases). There are 13 residues in the CDR3. Germline V lookup: CDR1 SGHNT, CDR2 YENEEA. Trimming pared 5 bases from V and 5 bases from J, leaving 13 bases between. The CDR3 spells CASSHRYCNEQYF. CDR3 nucleotide sequence: TGTGCCAGCAGCCACAGGTACTGCAACGAGCAGTACTTC.

This clonotype was counted ten times or more. The chain combines TRBV27 with TRBJ2-1; 7 nucleotides line up with TRBD2. CDR3 length: 12 residues. Germline CDR1 MNHEY, CDR2 SMNVEV (reference sequence). The chain's CDR3 is CASGVPYNEQFF. In DNA, the CDR3 is TGTGCAAGCGGGGTCCCCTACAATGAGCAGTTCTTC.

This clonotype was seen more than once but under ten times. The genes are TRBV12-3 or TRBV12-4 and TRBJ1-2; 7 bases match TRBD1. This CDR3 is built from 12 residues. The J segment lost 10 bases and the V segment lost 6 bases, leaving 8 bases of the junction unmatched. The CDR3 region is CASSDRDSHYTF. CDR3 bases: TGTGCCAGCAGCGACAGGGACTCTCACTACACCTTC.

This clonotype was seen repeatedly, ten times or more. The V and J genes are TRBV19 and TRBJ2-1; 7 bases line up with TRBD2. This CDR3 is 16 amino acids long. Trimming cost V 3 bases and J 0 bases; bases outside gene matches: 5. Germline V gene sequence: CDR1 LNHDA, CDR2 SQIVND (reference sequence). The CDR3 loop is CASSMIRGSSYNEQFF. In nucleotides, the CDR3 is TGTGCCAGTAGTATGATCCGCGGGAGCTCCTACAATGAGCAGTTCTTC.

The chain joins TRBV6-5 to TRBJ1-2; D uncertain. Trimming removed 8 bases at V and 4 bases at J, with 14 bases between. The CDR3 extends over 13 amino acids. Germline V gene data show CDR1 as MNHEY and CDR2 as SVGAGI. CDR3 DNA: TGTGCCAGCTCCTTCGGGGATCCCTATGGCTACACCTTC. Amino acids: CASSFGDPYGYTF.

The table lists this clonotype with many counts. The chain couples TRBV27 to TRBJ1-1; tentatively, D is TRBD1 (5 bases). This CDR3 is built from 14 residues. V was cut by 0 bases and J by 5 bases, with 10 bases left in between. Germline V gives CDR1 MNHEY, CDR2 SMNVEV (reference sequence). CDR3 region: CASSLSQGGTEAFF. For the CDR3, the DNA is TGTGCCAGCAGTTTATCCCAGGGTGGGACTGAAGCTTTCTTT.

In its sample, this clonotype was seen many times. This chain links TRBV7-6 with TRBJ2-3; 11 nucleotides align to TRBD2. Germline trimming cut 5 bases from V and 2 bases from J; bases unmatched to any gene: 9. The CDR3 has 17 residues. The germline gives CDR1 SGHVS, CDR2 FNYEAQ. CDR3 sequence (DNA): TGTGCCAGCAGCGTCCGACTAGCGGGGCCTGACACAGATACGCAGTATTTT. Protein product: CASSVRLAGPDTDTQYF.

Only a few counts were recorded for this clonotype. The chain employs TRBV20-1 and TRBJ2-7, with D perhaps TRBD1 (6 bases). Germline V lookup: CDR1 DFQATT, CDR2 SNEGSKA (reference sequence). V gave up 4 bases and J gave up 4 bases, with 20 bases separating them. The CDR3 extends over 15 amino acids. This chain's CDR3 is CSAKGVGQYFYEQYF. The CDR3 DNA reads TGCAGTGCTAAAGGAGTTGGACAGTATTTTTACGAGCAGTACTTC.

This clonotype was seen ten or more times. The chain has TRBV4-2 and TRBJ2-5, with 7 nucleotides matching TRBD2. CDR1 LGHNA and CDR2 YNFKEQ come from the germline V gene. The V gene end was trimmed by 4 bases and the J gene end by 1 base; junction bases not matched to a gene: 15. The CDR3 extends over 18 amino acids. CDR3 bases: TGTGCCAGCAGCCGATGGGTTGAGCGGGGAGCCATCCAAGAGACCCAGTACTTC. It yields the protein CASSRWVERGAIQETQYF.

This clonotype was observed a few times. The chain recombines TRBV7-9 with TRBJ1-2, with 7 positions matching TRBD1. Germline V gives CDR1 SEHNR, CDR2 FQNEAQ (reference sequence). The V and J ends lost 5 bases and 8 bases, in that order; junction bases with no gene match: 17. This CDR3 is built from 16 residues. CDR3 in DNA: TGTGCCAGCAGCCCCAGACAGGGTGGAAGCTATGACGGCTACACCTTC. Translated: CASSPRQGGSYDGYTF.

This clonotype was observed a handful of times. This chain uses TRBV6-5 with TRBJ1-2; D possibly corresponds to TRBD1 (5 bases). The ends were cut back, 4 bases at V and 8 bases at J, with 20 bases in the middle. The CDR3 runs to 15 residues. Germline V gene data show CDR1 as MNHEY and CDR2 as SVGAGI. CDR3 in DNA: TGTGCCAGCAGTTCCCTCCTTTTGACAGTCGGAGGCTACACCTTC. Its translation: CASSSLLLTVGGYTF.

This clonotype occurred a few times. The chain uses TRBV27 and TRBJ1-5; a weak D match, TRBD1 (5 bases). CDR3 size: 14 residues. Trimming cost V 5 bases and J 3 bases, with 11 bases left between them. Germline assignment: CDR1 MNHEY and CDR2 SMNVEV (reference sequence). The CDR3 region is CASSRGGVNQPQHF. As DNA, the CDR3 is TGTGCCAGCAGTCGGGGAGGGGTCAATCAGCCCCAGCATTTT.

This clonotype has only a few counts. The chain uses TRBV20-1 and TRBJ2-2; weak D call: TRBD1 (6 bases). V dropped 7 bases and J dropped 5 bases, with 14 bases sitting between them. Germline V CDR1 and CDR2: DFQATT, SNEGSKA (reference sequence). There are 13 residues in the CDR3. The CDR3 coding sequence is TGCAGTGTGAAGGACAGTTGGACCGGGGAGCTGTTTTTT. As protein: CSVKDSWTGELFF.

The chain couples TRBV4-2 to TRBJ1-5, with TRBD1 as a possible D gene (5 bases). V was pared by 0 bases and J by 6 bases, with 15 bases between. The CDR3 consists of 16 residues. Germline V gene lookup returns CDR1 LGHNA and CDR2 YNFKEQ. The CDR3 sequence is CASSQDQASQGQPQHF. CDR3 bases: TGTGCCAGCAGCCAAGATCAGGCCTCGCAGGGTCAGCCCCAGCATTTT.

This clonotype was detected only a few times. The DNA for the CDR3 is TGTGCCAGCAGTTTCGGCGGGGGGGCCGGGGAGCTGTTTTTT. The encoded protein is CASSFGGGAGELFF. The chain couples TRBV12-3 or TRBV12-4 to TRBJ2-2; 9 nucleotides match TRBD2. The V segment lost 3 bases and the J segment 6 bases; nucleotides outside the gene matches: 2. This CDR3 region has 14 residues.

This clonotype was counted ten times or more. The chain joins TRBV6-5 to TRBJ2-5, with 8 bases lining up with TRBD2. Germline V gene data show CDR1 as MNHEY and CDR2 as SVGAGI. V shed 0 bases, J shed 3 bases, and the junction held 6 bases outside the gene matches. The CDR3 is 16 residues long. CDR3 sequence (DNA): TGTGCCAGCAGTTACTCGCGGGGGGCCGCAGAAGAGACCCAGTACTTC. Protein: CASSYSRGAAEETQYF.

The chain combines TRBV4-1 with TRBJ2-5; D tentatively reads TRBD1 or TRBD2 (5 bases each). The CDR3 is made up of 17 amino acids. V was pared by 5 bases and J by 2 bases, with 21 bases between. The V gene's germline CDR1 is MGHRA and CDR2 YSYEKL. The CDR3 sequence is CASSTGTQGIQQETQYF. The CDR3 bases are TGCGCCAGCAGCACCGGGACCCAAGGCATACAACAAGAGACCCAGTACTTC.

This clonotype turned up a few times. The chain couples TRBV12-3 or TRBV12-4 to TRBJ2-2; 7 positions match TRBD1. This CDR3 has 13 amino acids. Trimming cost V 6 bases and J 7 bases; bases outside gene matches: 5. The CDR3 DNA follows: TGTGCCAGCAGACCGGGACAGTACGGGGAGCTGTTTTTT. It is translated as CASRPGQYGELFF.